Shown below are 10 T cell receptor beta chains from a single sample sequenced in a study of blood T cell repertoires in COVID-19. Sequencing used immunoSEQ multiplex PCR; TCRdb keeps in-frame clones, though not all of them. The sample has some 240,000 clones, 85% seen once; the top ten hold around 6.3%. Input material: PBMCs or T cells enriched from blood (not recorded which). These TCRs come from a woman in her forties or fifties who had been exposed to COVID-19.

The chain couples TRBV28 to TRBJ1-1, with 7 bases matching TRBD1. J was trimmed by 4 bases and V by 6 bases; bases with no gene match: 8. The CDR3 runs to 14 residues. Germline V CDR1 and CDR2: MDHEN, SYDVKM. The CDR3 DNA reads as TGTGCCAGCAGGTTGACAGGGTTATCCACTGAAGCTTTCTTT. Translating it yields CASRLTGLSTEAFF.

V usage is TRBV28 and J usage is TRBJ1-5; D is uncertain. Germline-derived CDR1 and CDR2 are MDHEN and SYDVKM. This CDR3 contains 14 residues. V shed 5 bases and J shed 2 bases, with 10 bases lying between them. CDR3: CASSPLYGNQPQHF. In nucleotides, the CDR3 is TGTGCCAGCAGTCCCCTTTATGGCAATCAGCCCCAGCATTTT.

This rearrangement joins TRBV7-3 to TRBJ2-1; 12 bases fit TRBD1. CDR1 and CDR2 (germline): SGHTA, FQGTGA. There are 15 residues in the CDR3. The V and J ends lost 6 bases and 8 bases, in that order; junction bases with no gene match: 8. The CDR3, as DNA: TGTGCCAGCAGTCCCCGGGGGACAGGGGGCGATGAGCAGTTCTTC. Translating it yields CASSPRGTGGDEQFF. The full variable domain, its missing parts supplied by reference TRBV7-3 and TRBJ2-1, is GAGVSQTPSNKVTEKGKYVELRCDPISGHTALYWYRQSLGQGPEFLIYFQGTGAADDSGLPNDRFFAVRPEGSVSTLKIQRTERGDSAVYLCASSPRGTGGDEQFFGPGTRLTVL.

This chain uses TRBV9 with TRBJ2-5; 12 nucleotides line up with TRBD2. The V segment lost 10 bases and the J segment 3 bases; nucleotides outside the gene matches: 7. CDR3 length: 14 residues. CDR1 SGDLS and CDR2 YYNGEE come from the germline V gene. CDR3 DNA: TGTGCCGGTGGGGCTAGCGGGGGGGAAGAGACCCAGTACTTC. Translating gives CAGGASGGEETQYF.

The chain carries TRBV27 and TRBJ2-6, with a possible D match to TRBD2 (6 bases). From germline, CDR1 is MNHEY and CDR2 SMNVEV (reference sequence). This CDR3 has 15 amino acids. V was clipped by 8 bases and J by 2 bases, with 13 bases between them. CDR3 sequence reads: CASSIGGAGANVLTF. CDR3 nucleotide sequence: TGTGCCAGCTCAATTGGAGGGGCTGGGGCCAACGTCCTGACTTTC.

The rearrangement joins TRBV14 to TRBJ1-1; 7 nucleotides align to TRBD1. The germline gives CDR1 SGHDN, CDR2 FVKESK. Trimming at V came to 2 bases and at J to 4 bases, leaving 7 bases not matched to a gene. The CDR3 has 15 amino acids. CDR3 DNA: TGTGCCAGCAGCCAATGGACAGGAGATACCACTGAAGCTTTCTTT. Its protein is CASSQWTGDTTEAFF.

The J gene is TRBJ2-7, the V gene TRBV9; D is uncertain. Germline V gene lookup returns CDR1 SGDLS and CDR2 YYNGEE. The CDR3 has 13 amino acids. Trimming removed 3 bases from V and 5 bases from J, with 12 bases in between. The CDR3 nucleotides are TGTGCCAGCAGCGGTGCTAGAGGCGACGAGCAGTACTTC. Residues: CASSGARGDEQYF. Filled out from reference TRBV9 and TRBJ2-7, the complete variable domain reads DSGVTQTPKHLITATGQRVTLRCSPRSGDLSVYWYQQSLDQGLQFLIQYYNGEERAKGNILERFSAQQFPDLHSELNLSSLELGDSALYFCASSGARGDEQYFGPGTRLTVT.

The V call is TRBV4-3, the J call TRBJ1-4, with 7 positions matching TRBD1. The germline V gene has CDR1 LGHNA and CDR2 YSLEER. CDR3 length: 17 amino acids. V shed 0 bases, J shed 8 bases, and the junction held 12 bases outside the gene matches. The CDR3 loop reads CASSQDMAGGLSEKLFF. CDR3 DNA: TGCGCCAGCAGCCAAGATATGGCAGGGGGTCTAAGCGAAAAACTGTTTTTT.

The gene calls are TRBV5-4 and TRBJ2-7, with D tentatively TRBD1 (5 bases). Germline assignment: CDR1 SGHNT and CDR2 YYREEE (reference sequence). Trimming stripped 4 bases from V and 7 bases from J, with 15 bases between. The CDR3 is made up of 13 amino acids. The DNA for the CDR3 is TGTGCCAGCAGCATGCCACAGGTGCGAGAGCAGTACTTC. This codes for CASSMPQVREQYF. The full variable domain, its missing parts supplied by reference TRBV5-4 and TRBJ2-7, is ETGVTQSPTHLIKTRGQQVTLRCSSQSGHNTVSWYQQALGQGPQFIFQYYREEENGRGNFPPRFSGLQFPNYSSELNVNALELDDSALYLCASSMPQVREQYFGPGTRLTVT.

The rearrangement uses TRBV5-1 and TRBJ1-2; TRBD1 matches 7 bases. The CDR3 length is 14 residues. V shed 0 bases, J shed 2 bases, and the junction held 1 base outside the gene matches. Germline V CDR1 and CDR2: SGHRS, YFSETQ. CDR3 residues: CASSLEGQNYGYTF. The CDR3 DNA reads TGCGCCAGCAGCTTGGAGGGACAGAACTATGGCTACACCTTC.